The text below deals with one T cell receptor (beta chain). The data were taken from a study of T-cell memory formation after mild COVID-19. V lost 5 bases to trimming and J lost 4 bases; unmatched junction nucleotides: 15. CDR1 is SEHNR, CDR2 FQNEAQ, per germline (reference sequence). CDR3 length: 17 residues. TCRdb called the 5' RACE reads again in MiXCR, with one record for every CDR3 protein. The table lists 190,000 or so distinct CDR3 sequences, 20% to 25% of them singletons. The receptor was isolated from an adult woman who had mild COVID-19 (a few samples of this study predate the infection). Cell type and time point are not known. The source material was PBMCs or a T cell subset sorted from them (not recorded which). The chain uses TRBV7-9 and TRBJ2-7; TRBD1 matches 9 bases. The CDR3 sequence: CASSTTNPGQGGYEQYF. The CDR3 DNA sequence: TGTGCCAGCAGCACGACGAATCCGGGACAGGGAGGGTACGAGCAGTACTTC.